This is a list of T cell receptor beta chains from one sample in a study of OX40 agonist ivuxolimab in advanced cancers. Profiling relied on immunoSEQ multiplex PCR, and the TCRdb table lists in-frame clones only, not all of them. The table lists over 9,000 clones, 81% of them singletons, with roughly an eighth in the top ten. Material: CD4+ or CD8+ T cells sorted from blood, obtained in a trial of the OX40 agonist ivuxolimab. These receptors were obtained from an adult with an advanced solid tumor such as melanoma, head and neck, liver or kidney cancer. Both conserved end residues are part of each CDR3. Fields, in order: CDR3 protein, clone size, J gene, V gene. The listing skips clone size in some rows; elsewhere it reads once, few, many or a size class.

CDR3aa: CASSLSPQWETQYF; abundance: -; j_gene: TRBJ2-5; v_gene: TRBV27
CDR3aa: CASSDSELETQYF; abundance: -; j_gene: TRBJ2-5; v_gene: TRBV2
CDR3aa: CASSYSPGLAVDTQYF; abundance: -; j_gene: TRBJ2-3; v_gene: TRBV7-9
CDR3aa: CASQGPLSYEQYF; abundance: -; j_gene: TRBJ2-7; v_gene: TRBV2
CDR3aa: CASSRVHRGRDTEAFF; abundance: once; j_gene: TRBJ1-1; v_gene: TRBV18
CDR3aa: CASSLGRGYEQYF; abundance: -; j_gene: TRBJ2-7; v_gene: TRBV7-9
CDR3aa: CASSQEGPYSPLHF; abundance: -; j_gene: TRBJ1-6; v_gene: TRBV4-1
CDR3aa: CASRDIDSNQPQHF; abundance: -; j_gene: TRBJ1-5; v_gene: TRBV6-6
CDR3aa: CASSLRGQPQHF; abundance: -; j_gene: TRBJ1-5; v_gene: TRBV27
CDR3aa: CASRANMNTEAFF; abundance: -; j_gene: TRBJ1-1; v_gene: TRBV19
CDR3aa: CASSTGDYANTGELFF; abundance: medium-sized; j_gene: TRBJ2-2; v_gene: TRBV6-4
CDR3aa: CASSLAGTSGRGSYEQYF; abundance: -; j_gene: TRBJ2-7; v_gene: TRBV7-9
CDR3aa: CASRRGALTDTQYF; abundance: -; j_gene: TRBJ2-3; v_gene: TRBV9
CDR3aa: CASSNSGRLVFF; abundance: -; j_gene: TRBJ1-1; v_gene: TRBV6-6
CDR3aa: CASSPTGGGTDTQYF; abundance: -; j_gene: TRBJ2-3; v_gene: TRBV7-3
CDR3aa: CASNPHVSDNEKLFF; abundance: -; j_gene: TRBJ1-4; v_gene: TRBV6-1
CDR3aa: CATPTTGDYGHTF; abundance: -; j_gene: TRBJ1-2; v_gene: TRBV10-1
CDR3aa: CASSLGDRGNEQYF; abundance: -; j_gene: TRBJ2-7; v_gene: TRBV5-1
CDR3aa: CASSVAGASYGYTF; abundance: -; j_gene: TRBJ1-2; v_gene: TRBV2
CDR3aa: CASSQGRGMNTEAFF; abundance: -; j_gene: TRBJ1-1; v_gene: TRBV4-2
CDR3aa: CASSRLAGYEQYF; abundance: once; j_gene: TRBJ2-7; v_gene: TRBV2
CDR3aa: CASSLWGTSGNEQFF; abundance: -; j_gene: TRBJ2-1; v_gene: TRBV27
CDR3aa: CASSKGGGRNYGYTF; abundance: -; j_gene: TRBJ1-2; v_gene: TRBV21-1
CDR3aa: CASSQEGGLFYEQYF; abundance: -; j_gene: -; v_gene: TRBV4-1
CDR3aa: CASWARDEQFF; abundance: -; j_gene: TRBJ2-1; v_gene: TRBV4-1
CDR3aa: CASRRQGDPRETQYF; abundance: -; j_gene: TRBJ2-5; v_gene: TRBV27
CDR3aa: CASSFSKSGTGDEKLFF; abundance: -; j_gene: TRBJ1-4; v_gene: TRBV9
CDR3aa: CASIAGGGKNIQYF; abundance: -; j_gene: TRBJ2-4; v_gene: TRBV21-1
CDR3aa: CAWSILDREAGELFF; abundance: medium-sized; j_gene: TRBJ2-2; v_gene: TRBV30
CDR3aa: CASSPGAEGPDTQYF; abundance: -; j_gene: TRBJ2-3; v_gene: TRBV7-6
CDR3aa: CASSVWVRGAEAFF; abundance: -; j_gene: TRBJ1-1; v_gene: TRBV6-1
CDR3aa: CASSVEGGETQYF; abundance: -; j_gene: TRBJ2-5; v_gene: TRBV7-7
CDR3aa: CSVPTGIRTDTQYF; abundance: -; j_gene: TRBJ2-3; v_gene: TRBV29-1
CDR3aa: CASEAGRMNTGELFF; abundance: -; j_gene: TRBJ2-2; v_gene: TRBV19
CDR3aa: CASSDGNSNTEAFF; abundance: -; j_gene: TRBJ1-1; v_gene: TRBV2
CDR3aa: CAISDEREGLVQETQYF; abundance: -; j_gene: TRBJ2-5; v_gene: TRBV10-3
CDR3aa: CASSEAGRDYGYTF; abundance: -; j_gene: TRBJ1-2; v_gene: TRBV6-1
CDR3aa: CSVELSPPVLTF; abundance: -; j_gene: TRBJ2-6; v_gene: TRBV29-1
CDR3aa: CASSVDGANTEAFF; abundance: medium-sized; j_gene: TRBJ1-1; v_gene: TRBV9
CDR3aa: CASSPGTSGPYEQFF; abundance: once; j_gene: TRBJ2-1; v_gene: TRBV13